This TCR beta chain is drawn from a study of T cell responses to AZD1222 COVID-19 vaccine. Points from the study as a whole: Among vaccine-associated CD4 TCRs, coverage spanned spike, with dominance at 160-218 and 743-854.

The table lists this clone with a count of one. Its cognate antigen is unknown. This CDR3 contains 15 residues. V lost 5 bases and J lost 2; bases outside the gene matches: 8. The germline V gene encodes CDR1 MNHEY and CDR2 SVGAGI. The table came from immunoSEQ multiplex PCR; TCRdb's copy has only in-frame clones and leaves some out. The table has about 130,000 clones, 85% seen once. Pooling was applied to second doses at about 4 or about 12 weeks. The sequences come from peripheral blood, collected 28 days after the second AZD1222 dose. The chain has TRBV6-5 and TRBJ2-5; 7 positions match TRBD1. This TCR came from an adult who received the AZD1222 COVID-19 vaccine. CDR3 coding DNA: TGTGCCAGCAGTAGGACAGGTATATTACAAGAGACCCAGTACTTC. The encoded protein is CASSRTGILQETQYF.